These T cell receptor beta chains were read from a single sample in a study of T cells in Graves' hyperthyroidism and ophthalmopathy. MiXCR, applied by TCRdb to the multiplex PCR reads, yields one record per CDR3 protein. Of around 450,000 distinct CDR3 sequences listed, approximately 14% are singletons. Sequencing used blood. The origin of the receptors is a woman aged 18-29 years with Graves' hyperthyroidism. The CDR3 runs from the conserved cysteine through the conserved F or W. D genes are given only for firm matches. Size values are once, few and many counts, or a class for expanded clones, and some rows have none.

J	D	V	size	CDR3	DNA
TRBJ2-1	TRBD2	TRBV20-1	few	CSALYVSGIIISSYNEQFF	TGCAGTGCCTTATACGTTAGCGGGATCATTATAAGCTCCTACAATGAGCAGTTCTTC
TRBJ2-5	-	TRBV5-1	-	CASSSSGTAGTQYF	TGCGCCAGCAGCTCCTCCGGGACAGCGGGGACCCAGTACTTC
TRBJ2-3	-	TRBV6-1	many	CASSYGVVTDTQYF	TGTGCCAGCAGTTATGGGGTCGTCACAGATACGCAGTATTTT
TRBJ2-3	TRBD1	TRBV28	few	CASSLPTGGNTDTQYF	TGTGCCAGCAGTCTACCAACAGGGGGCAACACAGATACGCAGTATTTT
TRBJ2-7	-	TRBV12-5	-	CASGLADNPGYEQYF	TGTGCTAGTGGTTTGGCGGACAATCCCGGGTACGAGCAGTACTTC
TRBJ1-1	-	TRBV9	few	CASSVEGGGVGEAFF	TGTGCCAGCAGCGTAGAGGGGGGGGGGGTCGGTGAAGCTTTCTTT
TRBJ2-1	-	TRBV4-3	many	CASSQDRSLWPYNEQFF	TGCGCCAGCAGCCAAGATCGCTCCTTGTGGCCTTACAATGAGCAGTTCTTC
TRBJ2-2	TRBD2	TRBV5-4	few	CASSGSGGRPTGELFF	TGTGCCAGCAGCGGTTCAGGCGGGAGGCCTACCGGGGAGCTGTTTTTT
TRBJ1-1	-	TRBV27	-	CASSFHGVGANTEAFF	TGTGCCAGCAGTTTCCATGGTGTGGGGGCGAACACTGAAGCTTTCTTT
TRBJ2-3	TRBD1	TRBV19	-	CASKQGGGTDTQYF	TGTGCCAGTAAACAAGGGGGCGGCACAGATACGCAGTATTTT
TRBJ2-7	-	TRBV15	-	CATSSLGNYEQYF	TGTGCCACCAGCAGCCTAGGAAACTACGAGCAGTACTTC
TRBJ1-3	-	TRBV28	few	CASSLVRRSLYQNTIYF	TGTGCCAGCAGTTTGGTCAGGCGGTCACTATACCAAAACACCATATATTTT
TRBJ2-7	-	TRBV11-2	many	CASSLARQRGHEQYF	TGTGCCAGCAGCTTAGCCCGCCAGAGGGGTCACGAGCAGTACTTC
TRBJ2-1	TRBD2	TRBV7-9	few	CASSLAGGGNNEQFF	TGTGCCAGCAGCTTGGCGGGGGGGGGGAACAATGAGCAGTTCTTC
TRBJ1-5	-	TRBV12-3/TRBV12-4	many	CASSWDGNYQPQHF	TGTGCCAGCAGTTGGGACGGGAACTATCAGCCCCAGCATTTT
TRBJ2-3	-	TRBV29-1	many	CSVDAGVSTDTQYF	TGCAGCGTTGATGCAGGGGTTAGCACAGATACGCAGTATTTT
TRBJ2-3	TRBD1	TRBV7-3	many	CASSPLSRGLEDTQYF	TGTGCCAGCAGCCCCCTGAGCAGGGGGCTCGAGGATACGCAGTATTTT
TRBJ2-1	TRBD2	TRBV11-2	-	CASSLNPSGIDEQFF	TGTGCCAGCAGCTTAAACCCTAGCGGGATTGATGAGCAGTTCTTC
TRBJ2-5	TRBD2	TRBV5-1	many	CASSPRTSGSGETQYF	TGCGCCAGCAGCCCCCGGACTAGCGGGAGTGGTGAGACCCAGTACTTC
TRBJ1-5	-	TRBV6-5	many	CASSYSAAAPNQPQHF	TGTGCCAGCAGTTACTCGGCCGCCGCCCCTAATCAGCCCCAGCATTTT
TRBJ1-3	-	TRBV12-3/TRBV12-4	-	CASSLGAWYSGNTIHF	TGTGCCAGCAGTTTAGGAGCCTGGTACTCTGGAAACACCATACATTTT
TRBJ2-7	-	TRBV19	few	CASSIQGSYEQYF	TGTGCCAGTAGTATTCAGGGCTCCTACGAGCAGTACTTC
TRBJ1-5	-	TRBV28	-	CASSPQGWGNQPQHF	TGTGCCAGCAGTCCACAGGGATGGGGCAATCAGCCCCAGCATTTT
TRBJ1-6	-	TRBV20-1	-	CSASDKGVFSPLHF	TGCAGTGCTTCGGACAAGGGCGTATTTTCACCCCTCCACTTT
TRBJ1-2	TRBD1	TRBV12-3/TRBV12-4	few	CASSLEEGAFGYTF	TGTGCCAGCAGTTTAGAGGAGGGGGCTTTTGGCTACACCTTC
TRBJ1-5	-	TRBV12-3/TRBV12-4	-	CASADYSNQPQHF	TGTGCCAGCGCGGACTATAGCAATCAGCCCCAGCATTTT
TRBJ1-2	-	TRBV2	many	CASSDRYLGYGYTF	TGTGCCAGCAGTGACAGATATTTGGGGTATGGCTACACCTTC
TRBJ2-7	TRBD1	TRBV2	many	CASSLRDRGGEQYF	TGTGCCAGCAGTCTCCGGGACAGGGGTGGAGAGCAGTACTTC
TRBJ2-1	TRBD2	TRBV6-5	many	CASSYSLYSSGSNNEQFF	TGTGCCAGCAGTTACTCCCTCTACTCTAGCGGGAGTAACAATGAGCAGTTCTTC
TRBJ2-5	-	TRBV28	many	CASSPGDRLGKTQYF	TGTGCCAGCAGCCCCGGCGACAGGTTAGGAAAGACCCAGTACTTC
TRBJ2-7	-	TRBV14	-	CASSQGVAASYEQYF	TGTGCCAGCAGCCAAGGAGTAGCGGCGAGCTACGAGCAGTACTTC
TRBJ1-1	-	TRBV3-1	many	CASSQEDNMNTEAFF	TGTGCCAGCAGCCAAGAAGATAACATGAACACTGAAGCTTTCTTT
TRBJ2-3	TRBD2	TRBV24-1	-	CATSDLASSGGTDTQYF	TGTGCCACCAGTGATTTGGCGTCTAGCGGGGGCACAGATACGCAGTATTTT
TRBJ2-1	TRBD2	TRBV19	few	CASSSLDKTLAGGGNEQFF	TGTGCCAGTAGTAGTCTCGACAAGACTCTAGCGGGAGGGGGCAATGAGCAGTTCTTC
TRBJ1-5	-	TRBV16	few	CASSQSSGFNQPQHF	TGTGCCAGCAGCCAAAGTTCGGGTTTCAATCAGCCCCAGCATTTT
TRBJ2-5	TRBD2	TRBV7-9	many	CASSPPLRTSGRETQYF	TGTGCCAGCAGCCCCCCCCTTAGGACTAGCGGACGGGAGACCCAGTACTTC
TRBJ2-5	TRBD1	TRBV7-9	many	CASSFLTIRDRGLSRETQYF	TGTGCCAGCAGCTTTCTCACAATCCGGGACAGGGGGCTGAGTAGGGAGACCCAGTACTTC
TRBJ2-7	TRBD2	TRBV9	many	CASSEGAGDYEQYF	TGTGCCAGCAGCGAGGGAGCGGGGGACTACGAGCAGTACTTC
TRBJ2-1	-	TRBV18	many	CASSPLAGTDLYNEQFF	TGTGCCAGCTCACCACTCGCGGGGACGGATCTTTACAATGAGCAGTTCTTC
TRBJ1-2	TRBD1	TRBV4-2	many	CASSRGTGSTRGYTF	TGTGCCAGCAGCCGCGGGACAGGGTCGACTCGCGGCTACACCTTC
TRBJ2-3	-	TRBV29-1	-	CSILSGTDTQYF	TGCAGCATTCTCTCTGGGACAGATACGCAGTATTTT
TRBJ2-6	-	TRBV5-1	-	CASSLSLIAGANVLTF	TGCGCCAGCAGCTTGTCACTCATAGCTGGGGCCAACGTCCTGACTTTC
TRBJ1-1	TRBD1	TRBV19	few	CASSIRQGVTEAFF	TGTGCCAGTAGTATAAGGCAGGGGGTCACTGAAGCTTTCTTT
TRBJ1-2	TRBD1	TRBV29-1	few	CSAETGLYGYTF	TGCAGCGCCGAGACAGGGCTGTACGGCTACACCTTC
TRBJ1-1	-	TRBV18	many	CASSPIQNTEAFF	TGTGCCAGCTCACCAATACAGAACACTGAAGCTTTCTTT
TRBJ1-5	TRBD1	TRBV4-1	many	CASSTQGAGQPQHF	TGCGCCAGCAGCACCCAGGGGGCCGGTCAGCCCCAGCATTTT
TRBJ2-1	TRBD2	TRBV6-2/TRBV6-3	-	CASRPRTSGGHEQFF	TGTGCCAGCAGGCCAAGGACTAGCGGGGGCCATGAGCAGTTCTTC
TRBJ2-3	-	TRBV6-1	many	CASSRATTNSDTQYF	TGTGCCAGCAGCCGGGCGACTACTAATTCAGATACGCAGTATTTT
TRBJ1-3	-	TRBV28	-	CASRPFAGNTIYF	TGTGCCAGCAGGCCTTTTGCGGGAAACACCATATATTTT